The rows below give T cell receptor beta chains drawn from one sample of a study of T-cell reconstitution after alpha-beta-depleted transplantation in children. From the PCR reads, TCRdb called clonotypes with MiXCR, one entry per CDR3 protein. Here the sample spans under 850,000 distinct CDR3 sequences, around 14% being singletons. The material was PBMCs, obtained before TCRalphabeta/CD19-depleted stem cell transplant. The receptors were sampled from a girl aged 2-15 years with congenital amegakaryocytic thrombocytopenia, due to receive a stem cell transplant. Each CDR3 is given with its conserved first and last residue. D genes are given only for firm matches. Size values are once, few and many counts, or a class for expanded clones, and some rows have none.

NA	TRBV20-1	TRBJ1-5	TRBD1	CSALVRQGGTSKDQPQHF	TGCAGTGCCCTCGTTCGACAGGGGGGGACTAGTAAGGATCAGCCCCAGCATTTT
few	TRBV11-1	TRBJ2-1	NA	CASSLGVISVSSYNEQFF	TGTGCCAGCAGCTTAGGGGTTATCTCTGTGAGCTCCTACAATGAGCAGTTCTTC
NA	TRBV12-3/TRBV12-4	TRBJ2-3	TRBD2	CASSSVSSGRALDTQYF	TGTGCCAGCAGCTCGGTTTCTAGCGGGAGGGCCCTCGATACGCAGTATTTT
many	TRBV27	TRBJ2-7	TRBD2	CASTLRLGTSGSFSYEQYF	TGTGCCAGCACCCTACGTCTCGGGACTAGCGGGAGCTTCTCCTACGAGCAGTACTTC
NA	TRBV4-1	TRBJ2-1	TRBD2	CASSQGWPSGTATNEQFF	TGCGCCAGCAGCCAAGGTTGGCCTAGCGGGACAGCGACCAATGAGCAGTTCTTC
NA	TRBV7-6	TRBJ1-1	TRBD1	CASSFPRQGARTEAFF	TGTGCCAGCAGCTTCCCACGCCAGGGGGCAAGAACTGAAGCTTTCTTT
few	TRBV3-1	TRBJ1-2	TRBD1	CASSGGDRVNYGYTF	TGTGCCAGCAGCGGGGGGGACAGGGTTAACTATGGCTACACCTTC
many	TRBV5-1	TRBJ2-7	TRBD2	CASSLEREGLYEQYF	TGCGCCAGCAGCTTGGAAAGGGAGGGTTTGTACGAGCAGTACTTC
many	TRBV29-1	TRBJ2-3	TRBD2	CSVSGRLAADTQYF	TGCAGCGTTTCGGGGCGGCTAGCGGCAGATACGCAGTATTTT
NA	TRBV27	TRBJ2-2	TRBD2	CASRPKLAGGGGELFF	TGTGCCAGCCGCCCCAAGCTAGCGGGGGGAGGCGGGGAGCTGTTTTTT
many	TRBV20-1	TRBJ2-3	TRBD2	CSASSGLAVGGDTDTQYF	TGCAGTGCTAGCTCTGGACTAGCGGTCGGAGGGGACACAGATACGCAGTATTTT
many	TRBV12-3/TRBV12-4	TRBJ2-5	TRBD1	CASSPTGWEETQYF	TGTGCCAGCAGCCCGACAGGGTGGGAAGAGACCCAGTACTTC
many	TRBV2	TRBJ2-7	NA	CASSDRNWMQYF	TGTGCCAGCAGTGATCGAAATTGGATGCAGTACTTC
NA	TRBV5-5	TRBJ2-3	TRBD2	CASSTGTSGFRYTQYF	TGTGCCAGCAGCACCGGGACTAGCGGGTTCCGGTATACGCAGTATTTT